What follows are 29 T cell receptor beta chains derived from one specimen sequenced in a study of blood T cell repertoires in COVID-19. Assay used: immunoSEQ multiplex PCR; TCRdb lists only in-frame clones, some missing. This table holds about 220,000 clones, around 82% found once. Sequencing was performed on peripheral blood. The receptors shown here come from a middle-aged woman with active or convalescent COVID-19.

This chain joins TRBV3-1 (or the pseudogene TRBV3-2) and TRBJ2-7, with a tentative D call TRBD1 (6 bases). The CDR3 covers 14 residues. Deletions cut 0 bases from V and 2 bases from J, with 8 bases between. The V gene's germline CDR1 is LGHDT and CDR2 YNNKEL (reference sequence). The CDR3, as DNA: TGTGCCAGCAGCCAAGATTGGGGGCCCTACGAGCAGTACTTC. Residues: CASSQDWGPYEQYF.

The chain employs TRBV4-3 and TRBJ2-3; 8 bases map to TRBD2. J was trimmed by 6 bases and V by 1 base; bases with no gene match: 12. The CDR3 runs 17 residues. Germline assignment: CDR1 LGHNA and CDR2 YSLEER. CDR3 region: CASSQVFSTSEVDTQYF. The CDR3 region has the DNA TGCGCCAGCAGCCAAGTCTTCTCGACTAGCGAGGTGGATACGCAGTATTTT.

The chain carries TRBV7-9 and TRBJ2-2; no clear D gene. The CDR3 is 15 amino acids. V was trimmed by 1 base and J by 6 bases, leaving 12 bases between them. Germline loops: CDR1 SEHNR, CDR2 FQNEAQ (reference sequence). Here the CDR3 DNA reads TGTGCCAGCAGCTTAGAATGGTATTTAGCCGGGGAGCTGTTTTTT. Translated: CASSLEWYLAGELFF.

This clone has more than one count but fewer than ten. DNA of the CDR3: TGCGCCAGCAGCTTGGCGGACACCCTCTATAATTCACCCCTCCACTTT. The encoded protein is CASSLADTLYNSPLHF. The chain is built from TRBV5-1 and TRBJ1-6, with a tentative D call TRBD1 (5 bases). This CDR3 is 16 amino acids long. Germline CDR1 SGHRS, CDR2 YFSETQ. The V gene lost 0 bases and the J gene lost 3 bases, with 10 bases spanning the gap.

V usage is TRBV3-1 (or the pseudogene TRBV3-2) and J usage is TRBJ2-1; 8 bases align to TRBD2. Germline CDR1 LGHDT, CDR2 YNNKEL (reference sequence). The CDR3 has 15 residues. Trimming removed 6 bases from V and 8 bases from J; junction bases left unmatched: 12. The CDR3 spells CASSHLRGGHDEQFF. CDR3 sequence (DNA): TGTGCCAGCAGTCACCTCCGGGGGGGGCACGATGAGCAGTTCTTC.

CDR3 bases: TGTGCCAGCAGCTCCGACAGAAAGGCTGGAAACACCATATATTTT. This translates into CASSSDRKAGNTIYF. This sequence joins TRBV7-9 and TRBJ1-3; a possible D gene is TRBD1 (5 bases). Deletions cut 4 bases from V and 2 bases from J, with 12 bases between. The CDR3 is made up of 15 amino acids. The V gene's germline CDR1 is SEHNR and CDR2 FQNEAQ (reference sequence).

The rearrangement links TRBV4-1 to TRBJ1-3; 8 bases align to TRBD1. This CDR3 is 17 amino acids long. The J segment lost 1 base and the V segment lost 0 bases, leaving 5 bases of the junction unmatched. Germline V CDR1 and CDR2: MGHRA, YSYEKL. The CDR3 is CASSQDERTGSGNTIYF. Here the CDR3 DNA reads TGCGCCAGCAGCCAAGATGAAAGGACAGGGTCTGGAAACACCATATATTTT.

V and J are TRBV11-3 and TRBJ1-3; 8 positions match TRBD1. V was clipped by 3 bases and J by 4 bases; unmatched bases: 11. Germline V gives CDR1 SGHNT, CDR2 YENEEA. CDR3 length: 17 amino acids. The CDR3 here is CASSFYLLDRDGNTIYF. In DNA, the CDR3 is TGTGCCAGCAGCTTCTATCTCTTGGACAGGGACGGAAACACCATATATTTT.

The genes are TRBV15 and TRBJ1-4, with 11 bases aligning to TRBD1. CDR1 LNHNV and CDR2 YYDKDF come from the germline V gene (reference sequence). Trimming cost V 2 bases and J 7 bases; bases outside gene matches: 9. This CDR3 is built from 17 residues. The CDR3 DNA follows: TGTGCCACCAGCAGACCACAGGACAGGGGGCGCGGTGAAAAACTGTTTTTT. This sequence encodes CATSRPQDRGRGEKLFF.

This clone was counted a single time. The V call is TRBV9, the J call TRBJ2-3, with D possibly being TRBD2 (5 bases). Per the germline V gene, CDR1 is SGDLS and CDR2 is YYNGEE. The CDR3 length is 13 residues. V dropped 2 bases and J dropped 9 bases, with 13 bases sitting between them. CDR3: CASSVGPLATQYF. CDR3 nucleotide sequence: TGTGCCAGCAGCGTCGGACCGCTAGCCACGCAGTATTTT. The whole variable domain, remainder taken from reference TRBV9 and TRBJ2-3, is DSGVTQTPKHLITATGQRVTLRCSPRSGDLSVYWYQQSLDQGLQFLIQYYNGEERAKGNILERFSAQQFPDLHSELNLSSLELGDSALYFCASSVGPLATQYFGPGTRLTVL.

V is TRBV27 and J is TRBJ2-7; 8 positions match TRBD2. This CDR3 is built from 14 residues. The germline V gene has CDR1 MNHEY and CDR2 SMNVEV (reference sequence). V lost 6 bases, J lost 4 bases, and 8 bases stayed unmatched. CDR3 DNA: TGTGCCAGCAGAGGGTGGGGACTAGAATACGAGCAGTACTTC. It codes for CASRGWGLEYEQYF.

J is TRBJ1-2 and V is TRBV6-5; TRBD1 might be the D (5 bases). The CDR3 spans 13 residues. Germline loops: CDR1 MNHEY, CDR2 SVGAGI. Trimming pared 8 bases from V and 4 bases from J, leaving 14 bases between. The CDR3 region has the DNA TGTGCCAGCCGGTCGGGGGTAGTCTATGGCTACACCTTC. Amino acids: CASRSGVVYGYTF.

V is TRBV7-8 and J is TRBJ1-6; perhaps TRBD1 as D (6 bases). Germline CDR1 reads SGHVS; CDR2 reads FQNEAQ. The CDR3 consists of 15 residues. V was cut by 3 bases and J by 4 bases, with 10 bases left in between. The CDR3 protein is CASSFDRSYNSPLHF. In DNA, the CDR3 is TGTGCCAGCAGCTTCGACAGGTCGTATAATTCACCCCTCCACTTT.

Points on this clone: The junction shows a germline mismatch at one end, possibly a read error. For the CDR3, the DNA is TGTGCTAGCAGCCAGCAGAGGGACAATGAGCAGTTCTTC. This sequence encodes CASSQQRDNEQFF. V is TRBV7-7 and J is TRBJ2-1, with D maybe TRBD2 (5 bases). This CDR3 has 13 amino acids. Germline V CDR1 and CDR2: SSHAT, FNYEAQ (reference sequence).

The chain joins TRBV9 to TRBJ2-7; D unresolved. This CDR3 spans 15 amino acids. Between the trimmed V and J ends, which lost 2 bases and 1 base, there was a span of 13 bases. Looked up from germline, CDR1 is SGDLS and CDR2 is YYNGEE. The DNA of the CDR3 is TGTGCCAGCAGCGTTAACTTTTTGGAGTCCTACGAGCAGTACTTC. The encoded protein is CASSVNFLESYEQYF.

The CDR3 bases are TGCGCCAGCAGCTTGGACAGGCTATTCTCTGGGGCCAACGTCCTGACTTTC. Its protein is CASSLDRLFSGANVLTF. The genes are TRBV5-1 and TRBJ2-6, with D tentatively TRBD1 (5 bases). Trimming removed 0 bases from V and 0 bases from J, with 10 bases in between. This CDR3 is 17 amino acids long. CDR1 is SGHRS and CDR2 is YFSETQ in the germline V gene.

The chain recombines TRBV2 with TRBJ1-1; TRBD1 matches 9 bases. The CDR3 is made up of 14 amino acids. Germline-derived CDR1 and CDR2 are SNHLY and FYNNEI. V lost 5 bases and J lost 3; bases outside the gene matches: 4. CDR3 nucleotides: TGTGCCAGCAGTTCCGGGACAGGGCACACTGAAGCTTTCTTT. This codes for CASSSGTGHTEAFF.

The gene calls are TRBV6-2 or TRBV6-3 and TRBJ2-6; the match to TRBD1 covers 10 bases. The CDR3 runs 18 residues. Germline V gene lookup returns CDR1 MNHEY and CDR2 SVGEGT. After removal of 4 bases from V and 0 bases from J, the junction contained 6 bases not matched to a gene. The DNA for the CDR3 is TGTGCCAGCAGTTCACGGACAGGGGGTTCCTCTGGGGCCAACGTCCTGACTTTC. Translation: CASSSRTGGSSGANVLTF.

The CDR3 here is CASSRGQLNTEAFF. The CDR3 DNA reads as TGTGCCAGCAGCAGAGGACAGTTGAACACTGAAGCTTTCTTT. This sequence joins TRBV11-2 and TRBJ1-1; D is possibly TRBD1 (6 bases). There are 14 residues in the CDR3. Germline-derived CDR1 and CDR2 are SGHAT and FQNNGV. The V end was cut by 5 bases, the J end by 0 bases, with 10 bases between. The full variable domain, its missing parts supplied by reference TRBV11-2 and TRBJ1-1, is EAGVAQSPRYKIIEKRQSVAFWCNPISGHATLYWYQQILGQGPKLLIQFQNNGVVDDSQLPKDRFSAERLKGVDSTLKIQPAKLEDSAVYLCASSRGQLNTEAFFGQGTRLTVV.

V usage is TRBV15 and J usage is TRBJ1-3, with D uncertain. V lost 3 bases and J lost 2, with 11 bases in between. The germline CDR1 and CDR2 sequences are LNHNV and YYDKDF (reference sequence). CDR3 size: 15 residues. This CDR3 is CATSSDRHPGNTIYF. In nucleotides, the CDR3 is TGTGCCACCAGCAGTGACCGACACCCTGGAAACACCATATATTTT.

The V call is TRBV6-6, the J call TRBJ1-5; a possible D gene is TRBD1 (6 bases). The CDR3 runs to 16 residues. Germline CDR1 reads MNHNY; CDR2 reads SVGAGI (reference sequence). Trimming pared 9 bases from V and 3 bases from J, leaving 21 bases between. Here the CDR3 DNA reads TGTGCCAGTGCATACAGGGCTTTTGAAGCCAATCAGCCCCAGCATTTT. Protein sequence: CASAYRAFEANQPQHF.

The chain is built from TRBV28 and TRBJ1-5, with 8 bases aligning to TRBD1. With 4 bases clipped from V and 5 bases from J, the junction kept 7 bases outside the gene matches. The CDR3 extends over 15 amino acids. From germline, CDR1 is MDHEN and CDR2 SYDVKM. The CDR3 region is CASSSQDRVYQPQHF. DNA for the CDR3: TGTGCCAGCAGTTCCCAGGACAGGGTGTATCAGCCCCAGCATTTT.

V is TRBV30 and J is TRBJ2-4; 9 bases agree with TRBD1. Trimming cost V 4 bases and J 7 bases; bases outside gene matches: 5. Germline V CDR1 and CDR2: GTSNPN, SVGIG (reference sequence). There are 13 residues in the CDR3. CDR3 DNA sequence: TGTGCCTGGACGGGGACAGGGCTGAACATTCAGTACTTC. Its protein product is CAWTGTGLNIQYF.

The rearrangement uses TRBV4-1 and TRBJ2-2; maybe TRBD2 (5 bases). The CDR3 is 15 amino acids. Trimming left V 1 base short and J 5 bases short, with 11 bases between. In germline, CDR1 is MGHRA, CDR2 YSYEKL. For the CDR3, the DNA is TGCGCCAGCAGCCAAGGAGGGCTTTTGACCGGGGAGCTGTTTTTT. Its protein product is CASSQGGLLTGELFF.

The V gene is TRBV6-2 or TRBV6-3, the J gene TRBJ2-1; a possible D gene is TRBD2 (7 bases). Per germline, CDR1 MNHEY and CDR2 SVGEGT. The V end lost 2 bases, the J end lost 9 bases, and 11 bases lay between the germline ends. CDR3 length: 13 residues. The CDR3 loop reads CASSYGAGAEQFF. The CDR3 bases are TGTGCCAGCAGTTACGGTGCGGGGGCTGAGCAGTTCTTC.

This clone was counted a single time. This sequence joins TRBV29-1 and TRBJ2-3, with 10 bases lining up with TRBD2. CDR1 SQVTM and CDR2 ANQGSEA come from the germline V gene. Trimming took 0 bases from V and 4 from J; bases not matched to a gene: 4. The CDR3 length is 15 residues. The CDR3 loop reads CSVEDGLAVADTQYF. The CDR3 DNA is TGCAGCGTTGAAGACGGACTAGCGGTGGCAGATACGCAGTATTTT.

The V and J genes are TRBV7-2 and TRBJ1-1, with a tentative D call TRBD1 (5 bases). CDR1 SGHTA and CDR2 FQGNSA come from the germline V gene. The CDR3 is 14 residues long. Trimming pared 4 bases from V and 2 bases from J, leaving 11 bases between. For the CDR3, the DNA is TGTGCCAGCAGCTCGCAGACAGTTAACACTGAAGCTTTCTTT. Translated: CASSSQTVNTEAFF.

The chain employs TRBV27 and TRBJ1-5; 7 nucleotides align to TRBD1. CDR1 is MNHEY and CDR2 is SMNVEV in the germline V gene (reference sequence). The CDR3 is made up of 16 amino acids. V lost 0 bases, J lost 4 bases, and 6 bases stayed unmatched. CDR3 loop: CASSLSTTGLNQPQHF. The CDR3 DNA follows: TGTGCCAGCAGTTTATCCACGACAGGGTTGAATCAGCCCCAGCATTTT.

This clone was recorded only once. J is TRBJ1-1 and V is TRBV6-2 or TRBV6-3; D not resolved. This CDR3 has 16 residues. Germline V gene data show CDR1 as MNHEY and CDR2 as SVGEGT. Trimming shortened V by 0 bases and J by 3 bases, and 14 bases separated the two germline ends. This CDR3 is CASSYSFRTFDTEAFF. CDR3 DNA sequence: TGTGCCAGCAGTTACTCGTTTAGGACTTTTGACACTGAAGCTTTCTTT.